This TCR beta chain was recorded in a study of cytomegalovirus exposure and HLA in healthy donors. In germline, CDR1 is MNHNS, CDR2 SASEGT. The ends were cut back, 0 bases at V and 3 bases at J, with 9 bases in the middle. This CDR3 region has 15 residues. Concerning this clone itself: Its antigen is still unknown.

Study-wide results and limits: Earlier analysis yielded a pattern in which most TCR beta V segments were productive about 87% or about 30% of the time.

This PCR relied on a set of 60 Vbeta primers and 13 Jbeta primers. Assay: immunoSEQ multiplex PCR; the TCRdb copy retains only in-frame clones and omits some. The table lists about 150,000 clones, 60% to 85% of them singletons. V usage is TRBV6-1 and J usage is TRBJ1-3, with D perhaps TRBD1 (6 bases). The sequence was obtained from a woman aged 40 to 50 in good health and CMV-seronegative. The sequencing input was PBMCs. In DNA form, the CDR3 reads TGTGCCAGCAGTGAAGCGTTGGGACATGGAAACACCATATATTTT. This gives the protein CASSEALGHGNTIYF.